The TCR beta chain described here comes from a study of beta chain features in type 1 diabetes. Every bit of the isolated RNA underwent reverse transcription, so sequencing read expressed TCRB transcripts. Using immunoSEQ multiplex PCR, the repertoire was profiled, and TCRdb retains in-frame clones only, with some absent. The sample lists about 180,000 clones; less than 9.5% were seen once. Germline V gene lookup returns CDR1 SGDLS and CDR2 YYNGEE. This CDR3 has 16 residues. With 3 bases clipped from V and 0 bases from J, the junction kept 6 bases outside the gene matches. This clone was seen a few times. The antigen remains undetermined. Broader study findings: In all four CD4+ subsets, TCRB CDR3 length was significantly, moderately reduced in type 1 diabetes.

Using CD45RO/CCR7/CD25/CD127/CD95/CD27, CD4+ naive, central memory, regulatory and stem cell-like memory cells were sorted. This chain links TRBV9 with TRBJ2-1; 7 nucleotides agree with TRBD2. This clonotype originated in a middle-aged woman with type 1 diabetes. The specimen was central memory CD4+ T cells from blood. CDR3 nucleotide sequence: TGTGCCAGCAGCGAAAATAGCGGGTTCTCCTACAATGAGCAGTTCTTC. Translated: CASSENSGFSYNEQFF. The whole variable domain, filled in from reference TRBV9 and TRBJ2-1, reads DSGVTQTPKHLITATGQRVTLRCSPRSGDLSVYWYQQSLDQGLQFLIQYYNGEERAKGNILERFSAQQFPDLHSELNLSSLELGDSALYFCASSENSGFSYNEQFFGPGTRLTVL.